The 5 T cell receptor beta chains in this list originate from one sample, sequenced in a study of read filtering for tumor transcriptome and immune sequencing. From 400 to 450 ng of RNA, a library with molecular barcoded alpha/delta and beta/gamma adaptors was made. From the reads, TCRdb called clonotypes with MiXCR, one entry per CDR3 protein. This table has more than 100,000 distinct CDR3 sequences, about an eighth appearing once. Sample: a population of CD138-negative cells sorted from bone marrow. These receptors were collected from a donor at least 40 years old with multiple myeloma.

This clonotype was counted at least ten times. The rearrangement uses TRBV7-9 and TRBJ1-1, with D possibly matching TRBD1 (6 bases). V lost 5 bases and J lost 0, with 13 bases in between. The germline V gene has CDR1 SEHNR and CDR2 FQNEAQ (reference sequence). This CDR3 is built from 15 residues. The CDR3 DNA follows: TGTGCCAGCAGCCGTTCCGGGACACTGAACACTGAAGCTTTCTTT. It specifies CASSRSGTLNTEAFF.

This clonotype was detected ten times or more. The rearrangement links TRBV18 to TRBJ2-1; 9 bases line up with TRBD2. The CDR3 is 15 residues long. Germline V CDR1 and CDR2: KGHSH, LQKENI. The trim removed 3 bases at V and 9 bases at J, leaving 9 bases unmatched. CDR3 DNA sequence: TGTGCCAGCTCACCGACGACTAGCGGAGTTCGTGAGCAGTTCTTC. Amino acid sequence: CASSPTTSGVREQFF.

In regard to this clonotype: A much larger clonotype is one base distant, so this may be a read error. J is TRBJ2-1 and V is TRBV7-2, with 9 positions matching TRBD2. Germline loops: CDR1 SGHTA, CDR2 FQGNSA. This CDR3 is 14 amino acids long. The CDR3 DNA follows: TGTGCCAGCAGCTCACTAGCGGGCAACAATGAGCAGTCCTTC. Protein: CASSSLAGNNEQSF.

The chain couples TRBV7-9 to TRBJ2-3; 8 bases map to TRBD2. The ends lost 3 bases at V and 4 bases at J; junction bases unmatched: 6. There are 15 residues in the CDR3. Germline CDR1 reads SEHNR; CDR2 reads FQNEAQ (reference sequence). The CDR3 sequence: CASSLSQAGADTQYF. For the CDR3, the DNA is TGTGCCAGCAGCTTGTCTCAAGCGGGGGCAGATACGCAGTATTTT.

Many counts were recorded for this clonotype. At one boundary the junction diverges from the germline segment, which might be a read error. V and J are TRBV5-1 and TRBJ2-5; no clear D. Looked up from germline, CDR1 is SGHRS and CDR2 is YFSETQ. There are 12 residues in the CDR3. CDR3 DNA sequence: TGTGCCAGCAGTTCCAACCAAGAGACCCAGTACTTC. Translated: CASSSNQETQYF.